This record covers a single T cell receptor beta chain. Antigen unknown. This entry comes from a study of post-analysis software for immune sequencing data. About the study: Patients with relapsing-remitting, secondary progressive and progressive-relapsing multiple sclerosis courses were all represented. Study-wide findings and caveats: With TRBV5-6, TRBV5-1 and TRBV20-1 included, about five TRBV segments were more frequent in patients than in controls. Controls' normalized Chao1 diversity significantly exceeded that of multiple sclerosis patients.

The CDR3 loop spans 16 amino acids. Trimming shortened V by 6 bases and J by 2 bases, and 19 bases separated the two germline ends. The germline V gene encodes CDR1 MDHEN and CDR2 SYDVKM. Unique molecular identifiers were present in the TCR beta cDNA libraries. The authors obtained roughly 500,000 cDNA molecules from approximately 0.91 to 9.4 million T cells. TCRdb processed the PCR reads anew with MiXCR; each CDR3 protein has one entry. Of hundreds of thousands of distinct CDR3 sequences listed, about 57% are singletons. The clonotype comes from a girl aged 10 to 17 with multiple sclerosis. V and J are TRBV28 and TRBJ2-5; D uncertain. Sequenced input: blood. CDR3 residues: CASRRVFGLGQETQYF. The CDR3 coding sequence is TGTGCCAGCAGAAGGGTCTTTGGTTTGGGGCAAGAGACCCAGTACTTC.